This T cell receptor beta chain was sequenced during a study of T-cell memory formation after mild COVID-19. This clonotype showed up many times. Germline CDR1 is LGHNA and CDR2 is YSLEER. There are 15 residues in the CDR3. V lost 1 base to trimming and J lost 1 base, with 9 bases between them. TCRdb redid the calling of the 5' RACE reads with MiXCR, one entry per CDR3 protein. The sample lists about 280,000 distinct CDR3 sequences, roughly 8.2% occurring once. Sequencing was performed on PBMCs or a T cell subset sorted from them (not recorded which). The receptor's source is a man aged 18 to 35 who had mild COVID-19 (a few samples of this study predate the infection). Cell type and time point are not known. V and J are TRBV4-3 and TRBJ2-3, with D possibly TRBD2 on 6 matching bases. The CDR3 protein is CASSQGGARTDTQYF. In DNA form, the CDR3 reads TGCGCCAGCAGCCAAGGCGGGGCCCGCACAGATACGCAGTATTTT.